The present TCR beta chain was sequenced within a study of cytomegalovirus exposure and HLA in healthy donors. Germline loops: CDR1 SGHRS, CDR2 YFSETQ. This CDR3 region has 13 residues. V dropped 5 bases and J dropped 3 bases, with 8 bases sitting between them. PCR primers comprised 60 Vbeta and 13 Jbeta primers. Repertoires were generated with immunoSEQ multiplex PCR, while TCRdb's copy carries only in-frame clones and drops some. The sample contains around 200,000 clones, around 67% of which appear only once. Sequences were obtained from PBMCs. The origin of this receptor is a woman aged 30 to 39 in good health and CMV-seropositive. This chain connects TRBV5-1 to TRBJ2-2; D is uncertain. CDR3: CASSSLHTGELFF. CDR3 nucleotides: TGCGCCAGCAGTAGTCTGCACACCGGGGAGCTGTTTTTT.